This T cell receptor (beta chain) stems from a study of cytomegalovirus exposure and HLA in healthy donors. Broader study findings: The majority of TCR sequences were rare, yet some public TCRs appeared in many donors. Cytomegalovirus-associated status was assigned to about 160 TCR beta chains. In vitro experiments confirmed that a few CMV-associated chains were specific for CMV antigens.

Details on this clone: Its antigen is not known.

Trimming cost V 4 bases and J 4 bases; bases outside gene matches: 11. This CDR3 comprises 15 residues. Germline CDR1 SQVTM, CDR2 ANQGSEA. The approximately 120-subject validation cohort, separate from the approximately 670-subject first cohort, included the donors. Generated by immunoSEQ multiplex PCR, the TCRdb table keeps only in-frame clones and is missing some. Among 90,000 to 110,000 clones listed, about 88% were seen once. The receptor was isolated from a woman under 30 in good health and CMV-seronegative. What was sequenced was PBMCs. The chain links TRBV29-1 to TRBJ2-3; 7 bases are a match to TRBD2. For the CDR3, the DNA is TGCAGCGTTGTGGGGGGGTCTCAATGGGCAGATACGCAGTATTTT. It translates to CSVVGGSQWADTQYF.